The T cell receptor beta chain under discussion was sequenced for a study of blood T cell repertoires in COVID-19 (dated by TCRdb to about 2020). The study in broad terms: Samples from collaborators originated in the United States, Italy and Spain and spanned both the acute and convalescent phases of COVID-19. Samples were obtained from the ongoing ImmuneRACE study (first 160 participants) and from over a thousand subjects provided by 6 global collaborators. Where HLA class I and class II types were available, the types were taken from metadata supplied by the sample provider, not from assay-based typing. The sample metadata nearly always contained a de-identified subject ID, COVID-19 status, age in years and sex. The material from the prospective study consisted of cDNA or gDNA derived from T cells, B-cell-depleted T cells, or PBMCs. Subjects who had been exposed to COVID-19, were actively infected with it, or had recovered from it provided the deeply sampled blood TCRbeta repertoires that made up the dataset. The repertoires were released in a freely available public database meant as a resource for research on the immune response to SARS-CoV-2. Study-wide findings and limitations: How much clinical and demographic metadata was included differed by source and by participant, and the metadata was provided uncurated.

TCRbeta CDR3 regions were amplified from genomic DNA using the immunoSEQ Assay, a bias-controlled multiplex PCR. In the authors' own workflow: Within the assay, amplification of reference gene primers was used to estimate how many nucleated cells each sample contained. To quantify the absolute abundance of each unique TCRbeta CDR3 rearrangement, sequence reads were collapsed and filtered. For each sample, productive Simpson clonality was calculated as the square root of Simpson's diversity index over productive rearrangements. TCRdb retrieved this table from immuneACCESS and kept in-frame rearrangements only. Not all clones are present; in checked studies, unresolved V genes account for under half, and no reason is known for the remainder. That table supplies the V and J calls and clone size; D and trimming were determined from the DNA. Recorded for this sample are over 200,000 clones; over 70% of them occurred a single time. Together, the top ten hold approximately 5.3% of the sample.

Whole blood was collected in K2EDTA tubes by collaborating institutions according to the institutions' own protocols. For TCRbeta analysis, collaborators shipped samples in one of three forms: frozen whole blood, isolated PBMCs, or DNA extracted from either of those sample types. V was cut back by 3 bases and J by 5 bases, leaving a gap of 7 bases between them. The germline V gene supplies CDR1 MDHEN and CDR2 SYDVKM. Its CDR3 holds 12 amino acids, cysteine through phenylalanine. CDR3 DNA only is kept here, 36 bases in frame from base 1. This clone was seen more than once but under ten times. What antigen it recognizes has not been identified. No qualities accompany the bases; no much larger clone lies one base away.

The chain is made from TRBV28 and TRBJ1-1; the D gene lacks a confident call. Sequenced input: peripheral blood. The source of this sequence is an elderly man with acute or convalescent COVID-19. In nucleotide form, the sequence is TGTGCCAGCAGTTTTTGGGAGACTGAAGCTTTCTTT. The resulting protein is CASSFWETEAFF.